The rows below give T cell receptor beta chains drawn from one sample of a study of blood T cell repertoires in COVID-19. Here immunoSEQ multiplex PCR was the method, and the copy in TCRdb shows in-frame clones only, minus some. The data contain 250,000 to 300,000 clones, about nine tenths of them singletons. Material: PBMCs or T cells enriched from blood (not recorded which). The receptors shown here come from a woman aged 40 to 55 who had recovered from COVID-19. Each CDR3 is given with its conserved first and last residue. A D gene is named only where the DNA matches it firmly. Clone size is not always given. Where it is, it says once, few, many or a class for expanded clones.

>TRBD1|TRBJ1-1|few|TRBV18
CASTRDRGTEAFF
TGTGCCAGCACCCGGGACAGGGGCACTGAAGCTTTCTTT
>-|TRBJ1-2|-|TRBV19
CASSGRRAYGYTF
TGTGCCAGTAGTGGCCGGAGGGCCTATGGCTACACCTTC
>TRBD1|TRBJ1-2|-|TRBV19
CASSITTGSNYGYTF
TGTGCCAGTAGTATAACGACAGGGTCTAACTATGGCTACACCTTC
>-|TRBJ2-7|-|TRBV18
CASSPPWASYEQYF
TGTGCCAGCTCACCTCCATGGGCCTCATACGAGCAGTACTTC
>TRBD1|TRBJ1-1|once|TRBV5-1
CASSFRQGAMGTEAFF
TGCGCCAGCAGCTTCAGACAGGGGGCGATGGGCACTGAAGCTTTCTTT
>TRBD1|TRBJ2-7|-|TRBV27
CASSSDRASEQYF
TGTGCCAGCAGTTCGGACAGGGCTTCCGAGCAGTACTTC
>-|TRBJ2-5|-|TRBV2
CASSATLAGETQYF
TGTGCCAGCAGTGCTACCCTAGCCGGGGAGACCCAGTACTTC
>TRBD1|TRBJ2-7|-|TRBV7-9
CASSSGTGITYEQYF
TGTGCCAGCAGCTCCGGGACAGGAATTACCTACGAGCAGTACTTC
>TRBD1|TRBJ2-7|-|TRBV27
CASSFRWGQGAGKNEQYF
TGTGCCAGCAGTTTCCGTTGGGGACAGGGGGCGGGGAAGAACGAGCAGTACTTC
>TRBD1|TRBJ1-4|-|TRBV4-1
CASSRRGGPGQGEATNEKLFF
TGCGCCAGCAGCCGCAGAGGGGGACCCGGACAGGGAGAGGCAACTAATGAAAAACTGTTTTTT
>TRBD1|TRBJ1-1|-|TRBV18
CASSPQGDRVNTEAFF
TGTGCCAGCTCACCCCAAGGTGACAGGGTGAACACTGAAGCTTTCTTT
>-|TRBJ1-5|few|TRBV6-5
CASRATGNSNQPQHF
TGTGCCAGCAGGGCGACAGGTAATAGCAATCAGCCCCAGCATTTT
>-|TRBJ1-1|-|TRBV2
CASTEGRTSEDTEAFF
TGTGCCAGCACCGAGGGCAGAACCTCGGAGGACACTGAAGCTTTCTTT
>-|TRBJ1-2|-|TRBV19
CASRDTLYGYTF
TGTGCCAGCCGGGACACCCTCTATGGCTACACCTTC
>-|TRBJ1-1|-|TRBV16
CASSQSRAGNTEAFF
TGTGCCAGCAGCCAATCCCGGGCGGGGAACACTGAAGCTTTCTTT
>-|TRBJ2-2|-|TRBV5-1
CASSLAGRTGELFF
TGCGCCAGCAGCTTGGCCGGCAGGACCGGGGAGCTGTTTTTT
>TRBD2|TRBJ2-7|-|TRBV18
CASSPPGLAYEQYF
TGTGCCAGCTCACCCCCGGGACTAGCTTACGAGCAGTACTTC
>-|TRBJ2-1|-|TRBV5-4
CASSPKDLEHNEQFF
TGTGCCAGCAGCCCTAAAGATTTGGAGCACAATGAGCAGTTCTTC
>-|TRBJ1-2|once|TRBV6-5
CASRGGQWSGYTF
TGTGCCAGCAGAGGAGGACAGTGGAGCGGCTACACCTTC
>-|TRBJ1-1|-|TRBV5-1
CASSLAGGAHTEAFF
TGCGCCAGCAGCTTGGCCGGTGGGGCGCACACTGAAGCTTTCTTT
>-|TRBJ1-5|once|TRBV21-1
CASRRWGRTQPQHF
TGTGCCAGCCGGAGATGGGGCCGGACTCAGCCCCAGCATTTT
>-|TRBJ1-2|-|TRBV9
CASSAYRDNYGYTF
TGTGCCAGCAGCGCCTACCGGGATAACTATGGCTACACCTTC